This entry concerns a single TCR beta chain. The sample comes from a study of somatic mutations in cytotoxic T cells in rheumatoid arthritis. Flow cytometry served to check the purity of CD4+ and CD8+ cells, which were isolated by positive magnetic bead selection. The length of the CDR3 is 13 residues. The ends were cut back, 4 bases at V and 3 bases at J, with 7 bases in the middle. The method was immunoSEQ multiplex PCR; TCRdb's version includes in-frame clones alone and lacks a portion of them. The sample has approximately 18,000 clones; roughly 80% are singletons. The chain has TRBV23-1 and TRBJ2-1; D unresolved. TRBV23-1 is classed as an ORF, of uncertain function. The clonotype comes from an adult with rheumatoid arthritis. What was sequenced was CD8+ T cells sorted from blood. The CDR3, as DNA: TGCGCCAGCAGTCTCGAGCTCTACAATGAGCAGTTCTTC. It yields the protein CASSLELYNEQFF.